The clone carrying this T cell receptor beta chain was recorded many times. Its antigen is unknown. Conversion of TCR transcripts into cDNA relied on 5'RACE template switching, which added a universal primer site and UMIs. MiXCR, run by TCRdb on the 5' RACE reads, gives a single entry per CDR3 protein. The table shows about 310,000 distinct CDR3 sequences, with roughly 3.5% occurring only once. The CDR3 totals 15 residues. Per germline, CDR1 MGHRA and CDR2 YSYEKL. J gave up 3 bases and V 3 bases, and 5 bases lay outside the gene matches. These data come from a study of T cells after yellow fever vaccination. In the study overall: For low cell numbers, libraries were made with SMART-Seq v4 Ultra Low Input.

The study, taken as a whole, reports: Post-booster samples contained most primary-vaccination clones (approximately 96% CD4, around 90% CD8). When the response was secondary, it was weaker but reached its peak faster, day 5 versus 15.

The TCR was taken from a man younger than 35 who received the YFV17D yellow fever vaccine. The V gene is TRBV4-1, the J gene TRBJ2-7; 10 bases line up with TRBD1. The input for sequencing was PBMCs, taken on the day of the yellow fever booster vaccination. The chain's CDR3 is CASSQRTGGFYEQYF. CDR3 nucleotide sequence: TGCGCCAGCAGCCAGCGGACAGGGGGTTTCTACGAGCAGTACTTC.